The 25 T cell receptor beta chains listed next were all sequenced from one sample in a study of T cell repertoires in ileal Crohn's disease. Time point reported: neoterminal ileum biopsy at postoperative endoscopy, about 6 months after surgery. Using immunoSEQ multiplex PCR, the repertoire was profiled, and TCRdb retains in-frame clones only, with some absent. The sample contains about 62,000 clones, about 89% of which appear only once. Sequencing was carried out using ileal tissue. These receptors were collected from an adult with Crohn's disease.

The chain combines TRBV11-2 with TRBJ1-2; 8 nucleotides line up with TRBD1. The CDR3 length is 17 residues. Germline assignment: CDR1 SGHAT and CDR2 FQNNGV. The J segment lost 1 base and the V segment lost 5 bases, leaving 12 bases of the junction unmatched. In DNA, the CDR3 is TGTGCCAGCAGCCTTACTATTACAGGGGGATATAACTATGGCTACACCTTC. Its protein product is CASSLTITGGYNYGYTF.

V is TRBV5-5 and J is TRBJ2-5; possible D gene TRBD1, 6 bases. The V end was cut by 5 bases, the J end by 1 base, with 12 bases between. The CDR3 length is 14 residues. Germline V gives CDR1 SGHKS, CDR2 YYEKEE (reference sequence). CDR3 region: CASRQDSSQETQYF. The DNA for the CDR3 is TGTGCCAGCAGGCAGGACAGCTCCCAAGAGACCCAGTACTTC.

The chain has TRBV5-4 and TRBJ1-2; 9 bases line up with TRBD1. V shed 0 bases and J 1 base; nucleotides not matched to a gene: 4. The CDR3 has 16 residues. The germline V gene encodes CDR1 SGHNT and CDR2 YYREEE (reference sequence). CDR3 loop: CASSLVGTGINYGYTF. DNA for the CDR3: TGTGCCAGCAGCTTGGTAGGGACAGGGATTAACTATGGCTACACCTTC.

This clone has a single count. The chain's CDR3 is CASSQAKQGYGYTF. The CDR3, as DNA: TGCGCCAGCAGCCAGGCCAAACAGGGCTATGGCTACACCTTC. The chain is built from TRBV4-3 and TRBJ1-2; weak D call: TRBD1 (6 bases). The CDR3 is made up of 14 amino acids. The V end lost 3 bases, the J end lost 4 bases, and 12 bases lay between the germline ends. Germline-derived CDR1 and CDR2 are LGHNA and YSLEER.

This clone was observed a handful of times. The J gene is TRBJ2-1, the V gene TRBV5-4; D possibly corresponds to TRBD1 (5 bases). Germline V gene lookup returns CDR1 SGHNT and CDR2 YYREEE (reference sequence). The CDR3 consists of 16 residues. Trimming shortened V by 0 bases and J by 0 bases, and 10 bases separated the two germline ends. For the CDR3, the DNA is TGTGCCAGCAGCTTGGCGGCAGGGCCCTCCTACAATGAGCAGTTCTTC. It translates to CASSLAAGPSYNEQFF.

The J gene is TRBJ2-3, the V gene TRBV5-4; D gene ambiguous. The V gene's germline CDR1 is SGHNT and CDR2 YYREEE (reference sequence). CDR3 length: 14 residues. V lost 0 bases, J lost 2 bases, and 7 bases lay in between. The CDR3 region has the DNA TGTGCCAGCAGCTTGGGAGTAGACACAGATACGCAGTATTTT. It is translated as CASSLGVDTDTQYF.

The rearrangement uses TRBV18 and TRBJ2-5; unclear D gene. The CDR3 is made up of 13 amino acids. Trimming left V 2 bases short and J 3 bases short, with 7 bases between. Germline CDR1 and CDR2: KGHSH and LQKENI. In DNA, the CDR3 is TGTGCCAGCTCACCAGTCTTTGAAGAGACCCAGTACTTC. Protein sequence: CASSPVFEETQYF.

In DNA form, the CDR3 reads TGTGCCAGCGCCCCAGTTGGGGGCAACCAGTACGTC. This encodes CASAPVGGNQYV. V gene TRBV27 combines with J gene TRBJ2-7; D is perhaps TRBD1 (6 bases). This CDR3 is 12 amino acids long. The ends were cut back, 8 bases at V and 10 bases at J, with 18 bases in the middle. The germline V gene has CDR1 MNHEY and CDR2 SMNVEV (reference sequence).

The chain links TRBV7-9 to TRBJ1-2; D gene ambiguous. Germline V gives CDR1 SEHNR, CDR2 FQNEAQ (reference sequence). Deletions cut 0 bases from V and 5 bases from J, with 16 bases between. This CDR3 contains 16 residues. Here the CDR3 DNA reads TGTGCCAGCAGCTTAGCCCTCGGGGAGCATACGTATGGCTACACCTTC. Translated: CASSLALGEHTYGYTF. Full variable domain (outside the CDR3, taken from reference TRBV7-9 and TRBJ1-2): DTGVSQNPRHKITKRGQNVTFRCDPISEHNRLYWYRQTLGQGPEFLTYFQNEAQLEKSRLLSDRFSAERPKGSFSTLEIQRTEQGDSAMYLCASSLALGEHTYGYTFGSGTRLTVV.

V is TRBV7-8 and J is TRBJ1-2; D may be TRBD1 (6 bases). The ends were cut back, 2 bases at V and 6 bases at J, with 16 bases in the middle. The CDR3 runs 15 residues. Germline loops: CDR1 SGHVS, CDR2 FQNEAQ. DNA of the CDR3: TGTGCCAGCAGCTTAACCTCCGGGACACCGAATGGCTACACCTTC. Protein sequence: CASSLTSGTPNGYTF.

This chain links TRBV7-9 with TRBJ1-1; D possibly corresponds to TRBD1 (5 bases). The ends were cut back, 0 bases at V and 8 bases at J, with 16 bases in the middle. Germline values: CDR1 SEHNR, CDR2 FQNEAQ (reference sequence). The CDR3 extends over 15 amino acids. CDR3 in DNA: TGTGCCAGCAGCTTAGCGGGTGGGGCGATACGCGAAGCTTTCTTT. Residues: CASSLAGGAIREAFF.

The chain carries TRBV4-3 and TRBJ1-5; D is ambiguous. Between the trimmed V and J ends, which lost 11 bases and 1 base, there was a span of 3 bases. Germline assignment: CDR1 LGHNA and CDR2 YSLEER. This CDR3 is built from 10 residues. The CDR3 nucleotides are TGCGCCCGGAGCAATCAGCCCCAGCATTTT. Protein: CARSNQPQHF.

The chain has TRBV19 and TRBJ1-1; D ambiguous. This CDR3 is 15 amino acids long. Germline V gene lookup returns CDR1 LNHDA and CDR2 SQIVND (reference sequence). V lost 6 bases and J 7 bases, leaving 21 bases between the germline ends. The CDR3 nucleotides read TGTGCCAGTAGACCAAATCCCGTCGCGAGGGTTGAAGCTTTCTTT. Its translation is CASRPNPVARVEAFF.

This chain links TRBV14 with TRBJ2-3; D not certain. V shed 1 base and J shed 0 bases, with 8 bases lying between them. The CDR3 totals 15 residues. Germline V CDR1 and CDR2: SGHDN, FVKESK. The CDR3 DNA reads TGTGCCAGCAGCCAAGTCCCTCGGAGCACAGATACGCAGTATTTT. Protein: CASSQVPRSTDTQYF. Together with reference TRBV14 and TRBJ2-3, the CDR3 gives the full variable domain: EAGVTQFPSHSVIEKGQTVTLRCDPISGHDNLYWYRRVMGKEIKFLLHFVKESKQDESGMPNNRFLAERTGGTYSTLKVQPAELEDSGVYFCASSQVPRSTDTQYFGPGTRLTVL.

CDR3 in amino acids: CASSLRLAGGRETQYF. The CDR3 nucleotides read TGTGCCAGCAGTTTACGACTAGCGGGGGGTCGGGAGACCCAGTACTTC. The rearrangement joins TRBV27 to TRBJ2-5, with 13 bases aligning to TRBD2. CDR3 length equals 16 residues. V lost 2 bases to trimming and J lost 5 bases; unmatched junction nucleotides: 5. CDR1 and CDR2 from the germline V gene are MNHEY and SMNVEV (reference sequence).

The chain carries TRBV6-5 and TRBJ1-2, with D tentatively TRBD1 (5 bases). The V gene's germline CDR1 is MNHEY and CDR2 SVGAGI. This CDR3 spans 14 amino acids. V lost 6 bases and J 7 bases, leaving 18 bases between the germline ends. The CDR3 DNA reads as TGTGCCAGCAGGGAAACAGGATGGATGGCTGGCTACACCTTC. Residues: CASRETGWMAGYTF.

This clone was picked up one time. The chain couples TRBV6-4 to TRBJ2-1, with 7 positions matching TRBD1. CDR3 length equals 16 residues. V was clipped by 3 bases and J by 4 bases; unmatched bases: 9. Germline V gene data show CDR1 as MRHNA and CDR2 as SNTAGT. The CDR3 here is CASSERGQSSYNEQFF. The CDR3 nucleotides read TGTGCCAGCAGTGAAAGGGGACAGTCTAGTTACAATGAGCAGTTCTTC.

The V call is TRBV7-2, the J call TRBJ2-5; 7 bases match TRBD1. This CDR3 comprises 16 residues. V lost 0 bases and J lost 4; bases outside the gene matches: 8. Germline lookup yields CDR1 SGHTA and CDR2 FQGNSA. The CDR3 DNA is TGTGCCAGCAGCTTAGCCAGGGGGTATCTAGGAGAGACCCAGTACTTC. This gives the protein CASSLARGYLGETQYF.

The CDR3 sequence is CASSALETQGAGYTF. Written as DNA, the CDR3 is TGTGCCAGCAGTGCCCTCGAAACACAGGGGGCAGGCTACACCTTC. The rearrangement joins TRBV2 to TRBJ1-2; 9 bases align to TRBD1. The CDR3 loop spans 15 amino acids. Losses at the gene ends were 4 bases for V and 8 bases for J; bases not matched to a gene: 11. Germline lookup yields CDR1 SNHLY and CDR2 FYNNEI.

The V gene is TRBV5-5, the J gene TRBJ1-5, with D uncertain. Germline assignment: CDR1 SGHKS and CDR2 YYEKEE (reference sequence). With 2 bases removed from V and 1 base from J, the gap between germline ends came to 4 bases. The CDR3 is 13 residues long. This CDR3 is CASSFLSNQPQHF. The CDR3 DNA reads TGTGCCAGCAGCTTCTTGAGCAATCAGCCCCAGCATTTT.

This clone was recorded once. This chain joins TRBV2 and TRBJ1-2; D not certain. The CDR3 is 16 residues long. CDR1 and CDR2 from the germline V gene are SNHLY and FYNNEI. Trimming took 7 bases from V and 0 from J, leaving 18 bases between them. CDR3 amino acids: CASIPRSAGANYGYTF. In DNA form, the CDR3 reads TGTGCCAGCATCCCGCGGTCCGCGGGAGCTAACTATGGCTACACCTTC.

As DNA, the CDR3 is TGCGCCAGCAGTGAGGCCGGGACAGGGGTGAAAGATACGCAGTATTTT. Its translation is CASSEAGTGVKDTQYF. The chain has TRBV10-1 and TRBJ2-3; TRBD1 agrees at 10 bases. This CDR3 region has 16 residues. Trimming took 2 bases from V and 5 from J; bases not matched to a gene: 7. Looked up from germline, CDR1 is WNHNN and CDR2 is SYGVQD (reference sequence).

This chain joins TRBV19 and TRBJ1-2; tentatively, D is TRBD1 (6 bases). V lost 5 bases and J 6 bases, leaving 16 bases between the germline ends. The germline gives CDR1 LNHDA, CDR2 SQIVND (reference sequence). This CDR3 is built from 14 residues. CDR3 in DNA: TGTGCCAGTAGTTTTTTAGGGGGGGCGGATGGCTACACCTTC. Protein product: CASSFLGGADGYTF.

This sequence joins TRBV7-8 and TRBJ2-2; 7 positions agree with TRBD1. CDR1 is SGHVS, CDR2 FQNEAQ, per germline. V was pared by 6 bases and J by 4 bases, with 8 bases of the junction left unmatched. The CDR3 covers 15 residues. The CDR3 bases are TGTGCCAGCAGATCCGGGACAGCCGGCACCGGGGAGCTGTTTTTT. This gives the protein CASRSGTAGTGELFF.

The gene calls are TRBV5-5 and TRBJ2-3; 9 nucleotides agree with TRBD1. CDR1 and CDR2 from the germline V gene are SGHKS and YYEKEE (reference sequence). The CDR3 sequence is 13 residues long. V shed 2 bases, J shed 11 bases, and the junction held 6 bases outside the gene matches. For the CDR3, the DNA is TGTGCCAGCAGCTTTGGGACAGGGTTTAAGCAGTATTTT. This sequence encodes CASSFGTGFKQYF. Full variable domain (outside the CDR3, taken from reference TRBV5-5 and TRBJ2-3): DAGVTQSPTHLIKTRGQQVTLRCSPISGHKSVSWYQQVLGQGPQFIFQYYEKEERGRGNFPDRFSARQFPNYSSELNVNALLLGDSALYLCASSFGTGFKQYFGPGTRLTVL.